This T cell receptor (beta chain) is from a study of T cells in Graves' hyperthyroidism and ophthalmopathy. Looking at the study overall: Peripheral blood sampling occurred at initial diagnosis, before any treatment.

In this sample, this clonotype turned up many times. The antigen remains unidentified. Points from the study as a whole: Researchers found most expanded thyroid clonotypes above 0.001 in blood as well.

Amplified regions were TCR beta CDR3 sequences from RNA transcripts. Carried out on the TCR CDR3, a first-round RT-PCR used the HTBI primer set. A single record per CDR3 protein comes from TCRdb applying MiXCR to the multiplex PCR reads. The data hold hundreds of thousands of distinct CDR3 sequences, with about 14% observed a single time. Germline V gives CDR1 SGHTA, CDR2 FQGNSA. V was shortened by 3 bases and J by 7 bases, with 19 bases between the two germline ends. The CDR3 runs 16 residues. Sequencing used blood. The chain employs TRBV7-2 and TRBJ2-1; D unresolved. The TCR comes from a woman aged 45 to 65 with Graves' ophthalmopathy. The DNA of the CDR3 is TGTGCCAGCAGCTTCTTGGGCCTTTTGAAAGGGAATGAGCAGTTCTTC. Translation: CASSFLGLLKGNEQFF.